This record covers a single TCR beta chain. As yet, its antigen is unknown. This record belongs to a study of beta chain features in type 1 diabetes. Study context: Patients shared similar age, gender and cell yields with healthy donors.

Reverse transcribing all isolated RNA meant expressed TCRB transcripts were sequenced. Here immunoSEQ multiplex PCR was the method, and the copy in TCRdb shows in-frame clones only, minus some. In the table there are 600,000 to 700,000 clones, 9.5% to 15% of which are singletons. Regarding the study as a whole: Moderately but significantly shorter TCRB CDR3s were found in Type 1 diabetes patients in all four CD4+ subsets.

What was sequenced was naive CD4+ T cells from blood. This clonotype originated in a man younger than 40 with type 1 diabetes.

The CDR3 spells CASSQGPNQPQHF. In DNA form, the CDR3 reads TGCGCCAGCAGCCAAGGTCCCAATCAGCCCCAGCATTTT. The V gene is TRBV4-1, the J gene TRBJ1-5; D uncertain. V was cut by 1 base and J by 3 bases, with 4 bases left in between. The CDR3 sequence is 13 residues long. Germline values: CDR1 MGHRA, CDR2 YSYEKL.